This T cell receptor (beta chain) appears in the sequencing data of a study of T cell responses to AZD1222 COVID-19 vaccine. Germline CDR1 reads SGHRS; CDR2 reads YFSETQ. The CDR3 is 15 residues long. J was trimmed by 2 bases and V by 5 bases; bases with no gene match: 8. TCRdb's table, derived via immunoSEQ multiplex PCR, lists solely in-frame clones and lacks some. The profile shows 120,000 or so clones, roughly 90% of them singletons. This TCR derives from an adult in good health. The chain uses TRBV5-1 and TRBJ2-3; 7 bases are a match to TRBD1. The sequenced sample was peripheral blood, obtained on day 0 of AZD1222 vaccination. Here the CDR3 DNA reads TGCGCCAGCAGTCGGGACAGCCCTTTCACAGATACGCAGTATTTT. This translates into CASSRDSPFTDTQYF. Filled out from reference TRBV5-1 and TRBJ2-3, the complete variable domain reads KAGVTQTPRYLIKTRGQQVTLSCSPISGHRSVSWYQQTPGQGLQFLFEYFSETQRNKGNFPGRFSGRQFSNSRSEMNVSTLELGDSALYLCASSRDSPFTDTQYFGPGTRLTVL.